This entry lists 9 T cell receptor beta chains sequenced from one sample in a study of T cell clones after liver transplantation. Sequencing was performed with immunoSEQ multiplex PCR; in TCRdb, only in-frame clones are kept and a portion is missing. This sample has about 75,000 clones, with less than 90% found just once. Sequences were derived from CD4+ T cells from blood, sampled less than 50 months after liver transplant. Receptor source: a human patient who received a liver transplant. Some T cells may have come from the graft donor.

This chain joins TRBV7-6 and TRBJ2-1; TRBD2 is a possible D gene (6 bases). From germline, CDR1 is SGHVS and CDR2 FNYEAQ. This CDR3 has 14 amino acids. V was clipped by 4 bases and J by 5 bases, with 12 bases between them. The CDR3 sequence is CASSSLPSDNEQFF. CDR3 nucleotides: TGTGCCAGCAGCTCACTCCCTAGCGACAATGAGCAGTTCTTC. Based on the CDR3 plus reference TRBV7-6 and TRBJ2-1, the full variable domain is GAGVSQSPRYKVTKRGQDVALRCDPISGHVSLYWYRQALGQGPEFLTYFNYEAQQDKSGLPNDRFSAERPEGSISTLTIQRTEQRDSAMYRCASSSLPSDNEQFFGPGTRLTVL.

The rearrangement joins TRBV29-1 to TRBJ2-1; tentatively, D is TRBD1 or TRBD2 (5 bases each). The CDR3 is 13 amino acids. V was pared by 8 bases and J by 4 bases, with 15 bases between. Germline assignment: CDR1 SQVTM and CDR2 ANQGSEA. This CDR3 is CSTDYRGYNEQFF. The CDR3 coding sequence is TGCAGCACCGACTATAGGGGATACAATGAGCAGTTCTTC.

The J gene is TRBJ2-7, the V gene TRBV28, with a tentative D call TRBD2 (6 bases). Germline CDR1 MDHEN, CDR2 SYDVKM. The CDR3 is 14 residues long. V lost 4 bases, J lost 7 bases, and 17 bases lay in between. The CDR3: CASSSPGTSREQYF. CDR3 DNA sequence: TGTGCCAGCAGTTCCCCCGGGACTTCGCGTGAGCAGTACTTC.

This chain uses TRBV7-9 with TRBJ2-2, with 7 bases lining up with TRBD2. This CDR3 has 14 residues. After removal of 8 bases from V and 3 bases from J, the junction contained 6 bases not matched to a gene. Germline values: CDR1 SEHNR, CDR2 FQNEAQ (reference sequence). The CDR3 DNA follows: TGTGCCAGCTTTCCTAGCGGATACACCGGGGAGCTGTTTTTT. Encoded protein: CASFPSGYTGELFF. The full variable domain, with the rest looked up from reference TRBV7-9 and TRBJ2-2, is DTGVSQNPRHKITKRGQNVTFRCDPISEHNRLYWYRQTLGQGPEFLTYFQNEAQLEKSRLLSDRFSAERPKGSFSTLEIQRTEQGDSAMYLCASFPSGYTGELFFGEGSRLTVL.

This chain connects TRBV11-2 to TRBJ2-3, with TRBD2 identical over 14 bases. CDR1 is SGHAT and CDR2 is FQNNGV in the germline V gene. The CDR3 runs 16 residues. V lost 5 bases to trimming and J lost 6 bases; unmatched junction nucleotides: 7. The CDR3 loop reads CASSPRTSGRKDTQYF. CDR3 coding DNA: TGTGCCAGCAGCCCCAGGACTAGCGGGAGGAAGGATACGCAGTATTTT.

The rearrangement uses TRBV4-2 and TRBJ1-2; D remains ambiguous. CDR1 and CDR2 (germline): LGHNA, YNFKEQ. V was shortened by 2 bases and J by 4 bases, with 5 bases between the two germline ends. This CDR3 region has 12 residues. The CDR3 bases are TGTGCCAGCAGCCAAAATCTCTATGGCTACACCTTC. Translating gives CASSQNLYGYTF.

The chain has TRBV5-6 and TRBJ1-4; possible D gene TRBD1, 6 bases. The V end was cut by 0 bases, the J end by 10 bases, with 10 bases between. The V gene's germline CDR1 is SGHDT and CDR2 YYEEEE. The CDR3 runs to 13 residues. CDR3 amino acids: CASSLVQGGKLFF. CDR3 bases: TGTGCCAGCAGCTTGGTACAGGGAGGAAAACTGTTTTTT.

This rearrangement joins TRBV6-1 to TRBJ2-3; unclear D gene. The CDR3 is made up of 13 amino acids. Trimming pared 1 base from V and 9 bases from J, leaving 11 bases between. Germline V gives CDR1 MNHNS, CDR2 SASEGT. The DNA for the CDR3 is TGTGCCAGCAGTGAAGGACTTCGAGGAACGCAGTATTTT. It codes for CASSEGLRGTQYF.

This chain uses TRBV25-1 with TRBJ1-1, with D hard to call. V gave up 6 bases and J gave up 1 base, with 9 bases separating them. CDR3 length: 13 residues. The V gene's germline CDR1 is MGHDK and CDR2 SYGVNS. CDR3 nucleotides: TGTGCCAGCAGGGTGGCCTCGAACACTGAAGCTTTCTTT. It translates to CASRVASNTEAFF.